This TCR beta chain was recovered during a study of T cells in localized non-small cell lung cancer (TCRdb year 2020). Background on the whole study: Comparing tumors with uninvolved tumor-adjacent lungs, the study looked at the T cell repertoires of hundreds of patients with early-stage NSCLC. The cohort was made up of 200 to 250 treatment-naive NSCLC patients whose localized lung tumors had been resected. A mean age of roughly 66 years was recorded for the NSCLC patients, of whom under 150 were male and around 100 were female.

At diagnosis, tumor, uninvolved tumor-adjacent lung and peripheral blood were collected and then preserved as a mix of FFPE and fresh-frozen material. For TCR repertoire profiling, blood samples were analyzed in the form of peripheral blood mononuclear cells. The paper's findings and limits, for the study overall: Since the design was exploratory, TCR variables were selected using unadjusted p-values with no false-discovery rate correction. Higher T cell density in blood was associated with longer overall survival, whereas higher clonality in adjacent lung was associated with shorter survival. Uninvolved tumor-adjacent lung showed the highest T cell clonality, higher than tumor, which suggests more focused antigenic responses in the uninvolved tumor-adjacent lung. Because multi-region tumor sequencing was not done, intratumor heterogeneity could not be ruled out. Of the top 100 tumor clones, a median of roughly 56 were detected in paired uninvolved adjacent lung; over 25 were also among that lung's top 100.

This clone was seen a single time. Its antigen is currently not known. Base qualities are not recorded, but no much larger clone differs from it by a single base. The immunoSEQ Assay was used to sequence TCR beta CDR3 regions from DNA. Concerning the study's data processing: To compute T cell density, TCR beta template counts were normalized to usable DNA, which was estimated by amplifying housekeeping genes. The preseqR package was used to estimate richness by extrapolating to 400,000 templates for PBMC samples and to 120,000 templates for tissue samples. Clonality was calculated as one minus Pielou's evenness. To identify tissue-enriched TCRs, differential abundance testing was run on productive amino-acid clonotypes with a minimum total count of 5 and an alpha of 0.1. The Jaccard Index and the Morisita Overlap Index were used to quantify repertoire overlap between compartments. GLIPH clustered TCR beta CDR3s with public tetramer-defined viral CDR3s; viral motifs required at least three viral sequences plus V-gene enrichment. What TCRdb holds here is the immuneACCESS table cut down to in-frame rearrangements. Part of the clones is not present; checked against another copy, under half of the missing clones reflect an unresolved V gene, and the others are unexplained. The V and J calls and the clone size are those of that table, but D and trimming were determined from the DNA. In all, the sample holds tens of thousands of clones, and approximately 90% of those were seen once. The ten largest make up around 11% of the sample.

A distance of 16 bases separates the germline ends of V and J, which lose 4 bases and 0 bases respectively. In the germline V gene (reference sequence), CDR1 corresponds to MNHEY and CDR2 to SMNVEV. There are 17 amino acids in the CDR3, from cysteine to phenylalanine inclusive. Solely the CDR3 DNA is kept, with 51 bases framed from the first base. In this chain, TRBV27 is recombined with TRBJ2-1; the D gene is perhaps TRBD2, from 6 matching bases. Sequencing used peripheral blood mononuclear cells, obtained before any cancer treatment. The sequence was obtained from a female donor over 55 with stage II lung adenocarcinoma. The CDR3 sequence is CASSSPQRVGSYNEQFF. The nucleotides read TGTGCCAGCAGTTCCCCCCAGCGGGTCGGCTCCTACAATGAGCAGTTCTTC.